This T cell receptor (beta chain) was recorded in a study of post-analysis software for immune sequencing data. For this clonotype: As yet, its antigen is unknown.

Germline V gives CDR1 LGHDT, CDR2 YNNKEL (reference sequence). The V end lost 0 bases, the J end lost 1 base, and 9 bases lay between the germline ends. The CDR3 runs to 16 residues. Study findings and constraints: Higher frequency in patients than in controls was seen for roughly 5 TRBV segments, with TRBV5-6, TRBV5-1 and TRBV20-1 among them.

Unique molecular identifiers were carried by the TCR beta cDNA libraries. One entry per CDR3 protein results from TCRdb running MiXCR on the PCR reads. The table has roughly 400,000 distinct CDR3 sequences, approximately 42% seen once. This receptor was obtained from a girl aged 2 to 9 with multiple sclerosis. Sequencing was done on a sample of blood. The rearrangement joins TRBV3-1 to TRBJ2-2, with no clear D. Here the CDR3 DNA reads TGTGCCAGCAGCCAAGAGACCTACTGGAACACCGGGGAGCTGTTTTTT. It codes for CASSQETYWNTGELFF.